Detailed here is one TCR beta chain. The target antigen is unknown. The data were taken from a study of identifying expanded T cells in peripheral blood. Study findings and constraints: Across healthy donors, higher total template counts meant significantly greater approximately two-week count variance.

TCRdb keeps only in-frame clones here, not all; method: immunoSEQ multiplex PCR. The table shows approximately 81,000 clones, with 84% occurring only once. This CDR3 contains 15 residues. Trimming took 4 bases from V and 8 from J; bases not matched to a gene: 7. Germline V lookup: CDR1 LGHNA, CDR2 YNFKEQ. The V and J genes are TRBV4-2 and TRBJ1-6; 8 positions match TRBD1. Material for sequencing was blood. The receptor was isolated from a person between 18 and 75 years old in good health. CDR3 nucleotide sequence: TGTGCCAGCAGCCCCCTGACAGGGGACTATTCACCCCTCCACTTT. Amino acids: CASSPLTGDYSPLHF.